This T cell receptor beta chain was recovered during a study of blood T cell repertoires in COVID-19. Study-level background: The study drew acute and convalescent COVID-19 samples from the United States, Italy and Spain. PBMCs, B-cell-depleted T cells, or T cells were the source of the cDNA or gDNA that made up the material.

Germline V lookup: CDR1 LGHDT, CDR2 YNNKEL (reference sequence). Trimming cost V 6 bases and J 3 bases; bases outside gene matches: 5. CDR3 length: 14 amino acids. TCRdb keeps only in-frame clones here, not all; method: immunoSEQ multiplex PCR. This sample yields 270,000 or so clones, of which around 86% are seen a single time; roughly 15% belongs to the top ten. The rearrangement joins TRBV3-1 (or the pseudogene TRBV3-2) to TRBJ2-5, with TRBD2 matching over 9 bases. This clonotype originated in a human donor in a cohort sampled during active COVID-19. Sequenced: peripheral blood. The CDR3 loop is CASSSSGAEETQYF. For the CDR3, the DNA is TGTGCCAGCAGTTCTAGCGGGGCGGAAGAGACCCAGTACTTC.